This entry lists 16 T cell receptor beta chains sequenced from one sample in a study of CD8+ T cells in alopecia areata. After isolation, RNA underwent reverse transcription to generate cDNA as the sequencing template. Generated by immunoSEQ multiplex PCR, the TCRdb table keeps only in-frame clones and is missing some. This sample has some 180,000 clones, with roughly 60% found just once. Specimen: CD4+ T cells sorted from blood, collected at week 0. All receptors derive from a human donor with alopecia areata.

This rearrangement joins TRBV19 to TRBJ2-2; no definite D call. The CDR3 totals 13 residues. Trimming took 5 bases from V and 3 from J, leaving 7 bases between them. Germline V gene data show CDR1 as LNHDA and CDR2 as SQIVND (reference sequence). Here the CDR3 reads CASSPWDTGELFF. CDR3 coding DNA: TGTGCCAGTAGTCCGTGGGACACCGGGGAGCTGTTTTTT.

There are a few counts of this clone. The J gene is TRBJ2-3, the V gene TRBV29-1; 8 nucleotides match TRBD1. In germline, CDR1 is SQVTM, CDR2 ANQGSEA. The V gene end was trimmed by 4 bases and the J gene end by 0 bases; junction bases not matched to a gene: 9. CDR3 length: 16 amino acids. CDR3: CSVAGRQGMSTDTQYF. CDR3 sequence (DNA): TGCAGCGTTGCCGGGAGACAGGGGATGAGCACAGATACGCAGTATTTT.

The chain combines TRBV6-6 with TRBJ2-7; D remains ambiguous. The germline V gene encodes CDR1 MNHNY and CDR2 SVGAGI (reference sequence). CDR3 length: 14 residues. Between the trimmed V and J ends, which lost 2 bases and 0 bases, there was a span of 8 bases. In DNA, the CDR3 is TGTGCCAGCAGTTACACCAGAAGCTCCTACGAGCAGTACTTC. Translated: CASSYTRSSYEQYF.

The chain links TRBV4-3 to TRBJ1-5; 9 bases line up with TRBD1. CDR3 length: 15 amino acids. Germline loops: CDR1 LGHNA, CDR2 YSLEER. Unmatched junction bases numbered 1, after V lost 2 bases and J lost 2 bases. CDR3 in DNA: TGCGCCAGCAGCCAAAGGACAGGGGGCAATCAGCCCCAGCATTTT. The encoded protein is CASSQRTGGNQPQHF.

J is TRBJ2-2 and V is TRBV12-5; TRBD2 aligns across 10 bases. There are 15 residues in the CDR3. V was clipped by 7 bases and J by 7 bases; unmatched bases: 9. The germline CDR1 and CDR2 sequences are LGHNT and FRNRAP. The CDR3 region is CASAFGLADGGELFF. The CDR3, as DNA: TGTGCTAGTGCCTTTGGACTAGCGGATGGCGGGGAGCTGTTTTTT.

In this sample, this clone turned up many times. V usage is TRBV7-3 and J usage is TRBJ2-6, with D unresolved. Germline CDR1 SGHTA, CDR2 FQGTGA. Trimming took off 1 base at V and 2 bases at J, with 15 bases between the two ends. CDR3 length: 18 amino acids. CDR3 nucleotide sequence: TGTGCCAGCAGCTTAAGGCAGCCTTTCTCAGCTGGGGCCAACGTCCTGACTTTC. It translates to CASSLRQPFSAGANVLTF. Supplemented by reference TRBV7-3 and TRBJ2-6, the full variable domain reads GAGVSQTPSNKVTEKGKYVELRCDPISGHTALYWYRQSLGQGPEFLIYFQGTGAADDSGLPNDRFFAVRPEGSVSTLKIQRTERGDSAVYLCASSLRQPFSAGANVLTFGAGSRLTVL.

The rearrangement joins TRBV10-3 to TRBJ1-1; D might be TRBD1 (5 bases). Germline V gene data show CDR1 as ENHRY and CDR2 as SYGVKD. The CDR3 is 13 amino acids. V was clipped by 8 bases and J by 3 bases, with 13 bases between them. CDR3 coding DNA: TGTGCCATCGGGGACGGACGGTACACTGAAGCTTTCTTT. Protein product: CAIGDGRYTEAFF.

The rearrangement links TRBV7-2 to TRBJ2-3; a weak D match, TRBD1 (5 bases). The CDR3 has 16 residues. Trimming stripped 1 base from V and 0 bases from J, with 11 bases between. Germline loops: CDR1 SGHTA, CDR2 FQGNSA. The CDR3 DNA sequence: TGTGCCAGCAGCTTAGGGGTGGACACTAGCACAGATACGCAGTATTTT. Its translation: CASSLGVDTSTDTQYF.

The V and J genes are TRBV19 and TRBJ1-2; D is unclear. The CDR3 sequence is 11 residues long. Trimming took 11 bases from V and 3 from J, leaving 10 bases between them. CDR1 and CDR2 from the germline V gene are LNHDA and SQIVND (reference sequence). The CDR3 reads CAGGGYYGYTF. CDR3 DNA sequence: TGTGCCGGAGGAGGGTACTATGGCTACACCTTC.

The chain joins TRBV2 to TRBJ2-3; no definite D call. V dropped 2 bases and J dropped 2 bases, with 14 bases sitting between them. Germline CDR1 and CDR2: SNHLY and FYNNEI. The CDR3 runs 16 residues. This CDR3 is CASSESVNEFTDTQYF. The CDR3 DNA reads TGTGCCAGCAGTGAATCAGTCAACGAATTCACAGATACGCAGTATTTT. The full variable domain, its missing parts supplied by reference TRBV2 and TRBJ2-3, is EPEVTQTPSHQVTQMGQEVILRCVPISNHLYFYWYRQILGQKVEFLVSFYNNEISEKSEIFDDQFSVERPDGSNFTLKIRSTKLEDSAMYFCASSESVNEFTDTQYFGPGTRLTVL.

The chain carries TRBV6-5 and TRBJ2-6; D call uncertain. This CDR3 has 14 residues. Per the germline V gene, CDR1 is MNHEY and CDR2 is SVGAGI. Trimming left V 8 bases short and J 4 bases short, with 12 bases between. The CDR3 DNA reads TGTGCCAGCCGCCGGCCCTCCGGGGCCAACGTCCTGACTTTC. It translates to CASRRPSGANVLTF.

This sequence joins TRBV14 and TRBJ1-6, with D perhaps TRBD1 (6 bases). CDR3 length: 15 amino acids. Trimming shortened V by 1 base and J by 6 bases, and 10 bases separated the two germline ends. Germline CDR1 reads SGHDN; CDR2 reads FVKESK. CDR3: CASSQGQGRNSPLHF. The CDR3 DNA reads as TGTGCCAGCAGCCAAGGGCAGGGGCGTAATTCACCCCTCCACTTT.

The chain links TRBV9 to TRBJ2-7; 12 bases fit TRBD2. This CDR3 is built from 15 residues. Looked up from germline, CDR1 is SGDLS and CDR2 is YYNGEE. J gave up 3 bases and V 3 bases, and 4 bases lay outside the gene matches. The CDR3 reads CASSGGLAGNYEQYF. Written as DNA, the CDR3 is TGTGCCAGCAGCGGAGGACTAGCGGGGAACTACGAGCAGTACTTC.

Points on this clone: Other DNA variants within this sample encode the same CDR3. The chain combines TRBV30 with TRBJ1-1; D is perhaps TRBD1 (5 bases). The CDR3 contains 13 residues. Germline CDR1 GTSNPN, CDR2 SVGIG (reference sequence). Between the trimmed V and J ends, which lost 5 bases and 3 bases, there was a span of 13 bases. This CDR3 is CAWSKGVDTEAFF. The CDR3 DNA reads TGTGCCTGGTCCAAAGGGGTCGACACTGAAGCTTTCTTT.

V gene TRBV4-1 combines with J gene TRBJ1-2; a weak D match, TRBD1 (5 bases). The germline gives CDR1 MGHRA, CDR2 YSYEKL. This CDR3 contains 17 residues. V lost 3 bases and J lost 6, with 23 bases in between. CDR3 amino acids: CASSQATGTKEGHGYTF. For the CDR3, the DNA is TGCGCCAGCAGCCAGGCTACCGGGACTAAGGAGGGTCATGGCTACACCTTC.

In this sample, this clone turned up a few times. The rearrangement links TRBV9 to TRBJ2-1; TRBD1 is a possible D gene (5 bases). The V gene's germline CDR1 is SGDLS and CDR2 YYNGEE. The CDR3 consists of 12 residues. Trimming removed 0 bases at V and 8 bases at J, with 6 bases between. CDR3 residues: CASSVGGHEQFF. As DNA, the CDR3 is TGTGCCAGCAGCGTAGGGGGCCATGAGCAGTTCTTC.